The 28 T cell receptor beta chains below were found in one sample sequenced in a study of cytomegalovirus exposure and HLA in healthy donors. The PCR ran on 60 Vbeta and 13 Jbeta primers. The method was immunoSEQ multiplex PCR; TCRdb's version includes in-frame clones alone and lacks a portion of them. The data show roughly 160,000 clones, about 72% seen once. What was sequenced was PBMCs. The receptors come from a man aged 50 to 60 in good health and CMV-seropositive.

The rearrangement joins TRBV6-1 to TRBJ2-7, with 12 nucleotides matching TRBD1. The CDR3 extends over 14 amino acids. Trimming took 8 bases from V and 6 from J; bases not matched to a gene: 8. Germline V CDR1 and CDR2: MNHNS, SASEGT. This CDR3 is CASGAGTGGFEQYF. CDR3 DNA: TGTGCCAGCGGGGCCGGGACAGGGGGCTTCGAGCAGTACTTC.

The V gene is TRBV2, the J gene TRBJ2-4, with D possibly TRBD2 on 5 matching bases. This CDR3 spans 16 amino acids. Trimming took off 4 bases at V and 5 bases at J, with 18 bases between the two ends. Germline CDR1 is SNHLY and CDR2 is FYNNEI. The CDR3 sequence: CASSAMGPLGENIQYF. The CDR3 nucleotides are TGTGCCAGCAGTGCAATGGGCCCGTTGGGAGAAAACATTCAGTACTTC. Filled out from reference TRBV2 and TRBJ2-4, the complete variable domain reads EPEVTQTPSHQVTQMGQEVILRCVPISNHLYFYWYRQILGQKVEFLVSFYNNEISEKSEIFDDQFSVERPDGSNFTLKIRSTKLEDSAMYFCASSAMGPLGENIQYFGAGTRLSVL.

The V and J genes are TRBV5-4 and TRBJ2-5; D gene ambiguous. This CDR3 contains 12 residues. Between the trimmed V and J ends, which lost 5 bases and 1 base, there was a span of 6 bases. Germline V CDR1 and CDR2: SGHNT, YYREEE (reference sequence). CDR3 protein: CASRSPQETQYF. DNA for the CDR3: TGTGCCAGCAGAAGCCCCCAAGAGACCCAGTACTTC.

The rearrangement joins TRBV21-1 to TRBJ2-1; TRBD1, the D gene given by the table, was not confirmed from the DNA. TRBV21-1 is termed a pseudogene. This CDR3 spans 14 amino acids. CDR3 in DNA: TGTGCCAGCGCTCCGGGACAGGGCGACAATGAGCAGTTCTTC. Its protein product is CASAPGQGDNEQFF.

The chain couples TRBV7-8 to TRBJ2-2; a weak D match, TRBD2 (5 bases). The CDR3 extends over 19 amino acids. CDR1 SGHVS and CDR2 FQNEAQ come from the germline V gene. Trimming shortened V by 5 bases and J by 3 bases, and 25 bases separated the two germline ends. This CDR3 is CASSPLGPSFLRDTGELFF. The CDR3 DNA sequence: TGTGCCAGCAGCCCCCTTGGGCCGAGTTTCCTGAGGGACACCGGGGAGCTGTTTTTT.

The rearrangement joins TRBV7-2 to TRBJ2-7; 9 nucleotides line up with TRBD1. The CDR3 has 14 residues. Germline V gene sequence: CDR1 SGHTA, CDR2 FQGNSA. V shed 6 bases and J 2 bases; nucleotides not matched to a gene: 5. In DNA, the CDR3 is TGTGCCAGCAGGACAGGGGGAGCTACCTACGAGCAGTACTTC. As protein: CASRTGGATYEQYF. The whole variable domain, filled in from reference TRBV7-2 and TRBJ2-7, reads GAGVSQSPSNKVTEKGKDVELRCDPISGHTALYWYRQSLGQGLEFLIYFQGNSAPDKSGLPSDRFSAERTGGSVSTLTIQRTQQEDSAVYLCASRTGGATYEQYFGPGTRLTVT.

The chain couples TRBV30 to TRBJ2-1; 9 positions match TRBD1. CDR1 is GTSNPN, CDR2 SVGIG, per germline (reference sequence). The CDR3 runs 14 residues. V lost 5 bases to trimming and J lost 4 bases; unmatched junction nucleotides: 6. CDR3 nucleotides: TGTGCCTGGGCTCCGGGACAGGGTTACAATGAGCAGTTCTTC. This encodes CAWAPGQGYNEQFF. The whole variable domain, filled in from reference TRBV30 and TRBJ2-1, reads SQTIHQWPATLVQPVGSPLSLECTVEGTSNPNLYWYRQAAGRGLQLLFYSVGIGQISSEVPQNLSASRPQDRQFILSSKKLLLSDSGFYLCAWAPGQGYNEQFFGPGTRLTVL.

This CDR3 is CASSPTPGVEQYF. In DNA form, the CDR3 reads TGCGCCAGCAGTCCTACTCCAGGGGTCGAGCAGTACTTC. The rearrangement links TRBV5-1 to TRBJ2-7, with D possibly matching TRBD1 (6 bases). Looked up from germline, CDR1 is SGHRS and CDR2 is YFSETQ. The CDR3 sequence is 13 residues long. Trimming took 5 bases from V and 6 from J, leaving 15 bases between them.

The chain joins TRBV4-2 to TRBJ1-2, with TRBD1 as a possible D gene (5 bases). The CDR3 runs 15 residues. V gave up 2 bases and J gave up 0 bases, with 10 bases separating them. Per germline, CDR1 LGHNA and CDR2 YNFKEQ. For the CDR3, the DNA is TGTGCCAGCAGCCAAAACAGACAGACTAACTATGGCTACACCTTC. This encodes CASSQNRQTNYGYTF.

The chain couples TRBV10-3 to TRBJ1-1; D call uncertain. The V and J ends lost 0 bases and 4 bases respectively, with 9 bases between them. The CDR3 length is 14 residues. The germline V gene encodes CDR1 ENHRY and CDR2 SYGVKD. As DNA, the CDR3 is TGTGCCATCAGTGAGTCGAACGGGTTCACTGAAGCTTTCTTT. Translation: CAISESNGFTEAFF.

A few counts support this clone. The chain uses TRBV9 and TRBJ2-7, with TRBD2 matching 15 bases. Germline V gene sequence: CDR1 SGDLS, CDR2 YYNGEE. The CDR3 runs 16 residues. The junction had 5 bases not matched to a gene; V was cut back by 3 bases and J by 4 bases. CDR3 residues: CASSAGLAGGGYEQYF. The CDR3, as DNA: TGTGCCAGCAGCGCGGGACTAGCGGGGGGCGGGTACGAGCAGTACTTC.

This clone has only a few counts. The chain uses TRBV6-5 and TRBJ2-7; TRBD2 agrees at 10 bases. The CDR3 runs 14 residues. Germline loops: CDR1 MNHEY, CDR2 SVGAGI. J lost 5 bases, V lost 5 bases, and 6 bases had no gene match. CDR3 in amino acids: CASSESGGVNEQYF. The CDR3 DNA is TGTGCCAGCAGTGAGAGCGGGGGGGTCAACGAGCAGTACTTC.

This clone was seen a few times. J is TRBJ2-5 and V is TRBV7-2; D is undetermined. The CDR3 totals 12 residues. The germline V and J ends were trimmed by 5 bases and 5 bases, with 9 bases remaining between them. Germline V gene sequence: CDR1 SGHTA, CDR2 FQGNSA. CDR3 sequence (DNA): TGTGCCAGCAGCCCACCCAGGGAGACCCAGTACTTC. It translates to CASSPPRETQYF.

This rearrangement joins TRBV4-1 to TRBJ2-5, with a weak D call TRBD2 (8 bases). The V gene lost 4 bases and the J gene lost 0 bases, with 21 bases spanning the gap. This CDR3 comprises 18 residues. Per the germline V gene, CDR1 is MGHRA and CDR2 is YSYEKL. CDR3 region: CASSPPPGGGAYQETQYF. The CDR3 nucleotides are TGCGCCAGCAGCCCCCCACCGGGAGGGGGCGCGTACCAAGAGACCCAGTACTTC.

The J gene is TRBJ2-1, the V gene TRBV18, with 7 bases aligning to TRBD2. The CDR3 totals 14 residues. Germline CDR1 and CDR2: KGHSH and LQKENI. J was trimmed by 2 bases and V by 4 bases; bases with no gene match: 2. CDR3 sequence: CASSLAGTYNEQFF. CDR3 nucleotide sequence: TGTGCCAGCTCACTAGCGGGCACCTACAATGAGCAGTTCTTC.

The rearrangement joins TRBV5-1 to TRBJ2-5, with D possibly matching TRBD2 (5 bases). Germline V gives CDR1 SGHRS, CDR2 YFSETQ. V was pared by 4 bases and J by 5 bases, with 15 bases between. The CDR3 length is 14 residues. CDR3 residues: CASSPRAQRETQYF. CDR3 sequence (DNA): TGCGCCAGCAGCCCGAGGGCCCAGAGGGAGACCCAGTACTTC.

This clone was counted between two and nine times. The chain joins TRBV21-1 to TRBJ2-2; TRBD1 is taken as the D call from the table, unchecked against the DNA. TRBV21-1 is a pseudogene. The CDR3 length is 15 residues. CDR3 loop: CASDGHTTNTGELFF. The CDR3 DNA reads TGTGCCAGCGACGGACATACTACGAACACCGGGGAGCTGTTTTTT.

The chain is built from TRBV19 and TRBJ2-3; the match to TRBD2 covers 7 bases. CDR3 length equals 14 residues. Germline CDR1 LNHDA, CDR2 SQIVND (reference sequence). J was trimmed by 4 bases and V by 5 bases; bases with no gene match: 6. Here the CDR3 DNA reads TGTGCCAGTAGTCCGGGACTACAGGCAGATACGCAGTATTTT. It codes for CASSPGLQADTQYF.

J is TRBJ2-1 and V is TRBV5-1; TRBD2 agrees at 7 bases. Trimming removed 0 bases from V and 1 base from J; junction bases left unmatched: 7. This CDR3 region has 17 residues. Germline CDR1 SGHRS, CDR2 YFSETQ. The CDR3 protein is CASSLAPGLSSYNEQFF. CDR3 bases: TGCGCCAGCAGCTTGGCTCCGGGACTATCATCCTACAATGAGCAGTTCTTC.

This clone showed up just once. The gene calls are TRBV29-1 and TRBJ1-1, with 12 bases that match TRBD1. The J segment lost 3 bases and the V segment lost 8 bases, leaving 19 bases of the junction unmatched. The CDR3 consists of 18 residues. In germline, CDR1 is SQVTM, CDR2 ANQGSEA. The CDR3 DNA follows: TGCAGCCCAAATCCAGGGACAGGGGGCGACAATTGGGACACTGAAGCTTTCTTT. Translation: CSPNPGTGGDNWDTEAFF.

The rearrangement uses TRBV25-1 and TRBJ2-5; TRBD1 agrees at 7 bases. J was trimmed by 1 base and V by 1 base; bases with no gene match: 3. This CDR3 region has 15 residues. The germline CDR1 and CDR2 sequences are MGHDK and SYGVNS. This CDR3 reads CASSEWSGGQETQYF. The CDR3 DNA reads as TGTGCCAGCAGTGAATGGTCAGGGGGCCAAGAGACCCAGTACTTC. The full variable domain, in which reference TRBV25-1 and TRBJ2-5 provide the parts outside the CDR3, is EADIYQTPRYLVIGTGKKITLECSQTMGHDKMYWYQQDPGMELHLIHYSYGVNSTEKGDLSSESTVSRIRTEHFPLTLESARPSHTSQYLCASSEWSGGQETQYFGPGTRLLVL.

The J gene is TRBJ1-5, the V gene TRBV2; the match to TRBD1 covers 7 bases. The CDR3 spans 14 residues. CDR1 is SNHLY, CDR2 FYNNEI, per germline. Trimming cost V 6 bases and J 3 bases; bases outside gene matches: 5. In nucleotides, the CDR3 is TGTGCCAGCAGCCGACAGGGCATCAATCAGCCCCAGCATTTT. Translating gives CASSRQGINQPQHF.

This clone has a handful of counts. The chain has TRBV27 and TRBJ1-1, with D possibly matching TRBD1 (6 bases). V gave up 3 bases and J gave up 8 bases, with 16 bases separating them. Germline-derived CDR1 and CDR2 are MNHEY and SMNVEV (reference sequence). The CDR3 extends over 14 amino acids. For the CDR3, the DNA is TGTGCCAGCAGTTTGAATACTCACAGGGAGGAAGCTTTCTTT. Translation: CASSLNTHREEAFF.

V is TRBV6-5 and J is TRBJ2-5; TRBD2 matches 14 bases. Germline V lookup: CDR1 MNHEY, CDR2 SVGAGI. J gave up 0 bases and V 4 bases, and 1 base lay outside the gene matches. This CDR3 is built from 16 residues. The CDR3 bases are TGTGCCAGCAGTTTGGGACTAGCGGGGGACCAAGAGACCCAGTACTTC. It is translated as CASSLGLAGDQETQYF.

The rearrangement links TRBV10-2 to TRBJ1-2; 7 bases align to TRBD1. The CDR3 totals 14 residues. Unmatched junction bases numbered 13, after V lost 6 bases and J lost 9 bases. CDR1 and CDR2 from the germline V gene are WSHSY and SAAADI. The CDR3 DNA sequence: TGCGCCAGCAGAGACGGACAGGCGCTCGATCGCTACACCTTC. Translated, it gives CASRDGQALDRYTF.

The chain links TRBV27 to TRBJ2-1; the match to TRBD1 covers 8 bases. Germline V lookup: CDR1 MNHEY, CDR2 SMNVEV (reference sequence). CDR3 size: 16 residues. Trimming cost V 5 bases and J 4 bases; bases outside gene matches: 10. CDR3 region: CASSSPGGGLYNEQFF. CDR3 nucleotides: TGTGCCAGCAGTAGCCCAGGGGGCGGTCTGTACAATGAGCAGTTCTTC.

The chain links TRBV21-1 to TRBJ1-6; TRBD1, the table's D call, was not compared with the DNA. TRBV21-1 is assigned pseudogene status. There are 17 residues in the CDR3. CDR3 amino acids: CASSWGTGGGMDSPLHF. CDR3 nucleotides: TGTGCCAGCTCCTGGGGAACAGGGGGCGGGATGGATTCACCCCTCCACTTT.

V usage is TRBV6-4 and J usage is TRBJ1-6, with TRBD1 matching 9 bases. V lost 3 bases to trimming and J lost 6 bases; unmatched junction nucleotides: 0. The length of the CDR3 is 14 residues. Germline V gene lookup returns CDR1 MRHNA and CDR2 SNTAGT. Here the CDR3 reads CASSEDRGNSPLHF. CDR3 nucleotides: TGTGCCAGCAGTGAGGACAGGGGTAATTCACCCCTCCACTTT.